This TCR beta chain was captured in a study of control samples from healthy donors and cancer patients. V lost 9 bases to trimming and J lost 8 bases, with 19 bases between them. This CDR3 contains 13 residues. Looked up from germline, CDR1 is SNHLY and CDR2 is FYNNEI. TCRdb keeps only in-frame clones here, not all; method: immunoSEQ multiplex PCR. This sample yields under 150,000 clones, of which over 90% are seen a single time; more than 2% belongs to the top ten. The clonotype originates from a man aged 25 to 45 in good health. This rearrangement joins TRBV2 to TRBJ1-2; a weak D match, TRBD1 (6 bases). Sequenced input: blood. The chain's CDR3 is CASRQDGGWGYTF. CDR3 nucleotides: TGTGCCAGTAGACAAGACGGGGGCTGGGGCTACACCTTC.